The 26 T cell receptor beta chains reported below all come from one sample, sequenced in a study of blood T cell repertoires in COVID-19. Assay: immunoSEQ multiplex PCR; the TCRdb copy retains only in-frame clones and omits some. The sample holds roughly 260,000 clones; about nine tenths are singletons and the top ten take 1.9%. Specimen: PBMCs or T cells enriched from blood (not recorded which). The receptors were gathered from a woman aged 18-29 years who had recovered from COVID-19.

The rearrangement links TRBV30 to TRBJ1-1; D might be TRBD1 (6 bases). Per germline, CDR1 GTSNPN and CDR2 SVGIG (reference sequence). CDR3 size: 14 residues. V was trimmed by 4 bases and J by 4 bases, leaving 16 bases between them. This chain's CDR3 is CAWIPGARGTEAFF. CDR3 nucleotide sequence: TGTGCCTGGATTCCAGGGGCGAGGGGCACTGAAGCTTTCTTT.

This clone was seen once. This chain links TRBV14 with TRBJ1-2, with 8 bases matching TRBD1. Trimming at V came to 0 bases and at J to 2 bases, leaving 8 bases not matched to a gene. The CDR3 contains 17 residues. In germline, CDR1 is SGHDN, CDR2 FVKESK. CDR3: CASSQDHGDRLNYGYTF. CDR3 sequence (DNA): TGTGCCAGCAGCCAAGATCATGGGGACAGGTTAAACTATGGCTACACCTTC.

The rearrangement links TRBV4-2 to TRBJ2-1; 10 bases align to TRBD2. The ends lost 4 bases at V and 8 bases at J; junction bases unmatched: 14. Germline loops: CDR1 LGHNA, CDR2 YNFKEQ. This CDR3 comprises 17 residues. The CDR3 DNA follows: TGTGCCAGCAGCCGGGGGACTAGCGCTCACCGGCAGGATGAGCAGTTCTTC. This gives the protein CASSRGTSAHRQDEQFF.

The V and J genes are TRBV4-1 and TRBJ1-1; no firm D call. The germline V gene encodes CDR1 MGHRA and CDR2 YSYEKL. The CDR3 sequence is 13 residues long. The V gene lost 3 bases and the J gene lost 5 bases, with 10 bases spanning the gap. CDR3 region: CASSQSLSTEAFF. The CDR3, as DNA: TGCGCCAGCAGCCAGTCCCTCTCTACTGAAGCTTTCTTT.

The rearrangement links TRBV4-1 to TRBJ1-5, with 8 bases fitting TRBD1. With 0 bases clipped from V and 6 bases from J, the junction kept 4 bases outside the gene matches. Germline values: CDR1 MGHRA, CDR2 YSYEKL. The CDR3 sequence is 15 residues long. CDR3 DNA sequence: TGCGCCAGCAGCCAAGAAGGACAGGGAGGTCAGCCCCAGCATTTT. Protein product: CASSQEGQGGQPQHF.

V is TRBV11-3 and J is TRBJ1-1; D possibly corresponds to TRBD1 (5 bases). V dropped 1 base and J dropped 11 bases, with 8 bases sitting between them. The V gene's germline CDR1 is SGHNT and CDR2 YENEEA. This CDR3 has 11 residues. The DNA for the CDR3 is TGTGCCAGCAGCTTAGCAGGGTTGGCTTTCTTT. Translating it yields CASSLAGLAFF.

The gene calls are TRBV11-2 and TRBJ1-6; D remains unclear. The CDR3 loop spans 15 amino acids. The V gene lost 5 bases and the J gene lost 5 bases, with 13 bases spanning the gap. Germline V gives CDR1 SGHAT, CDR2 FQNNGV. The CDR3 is CASSLNSGNNSPLHF. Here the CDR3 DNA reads TGTGCCAGCAGCCTCAATAGCGGGAATAATTCACCCCTCCACTTT.

The CDR3 DNA is TGTGCCAGCAGTGAAGATGGCAGGTTTAATGAAAAACTGTTTTTT. Encoded protein: CASSEDGRFNEKLFF. The chain joins TRBV2 to TRBJ1-4; no firm D call. V dropped 1 base and J dropped 4 bases, with 10 bases sitting between them. CDR3 size: 15 residues. Germline-derived CDR1 and CDR2 are SNHLY and FYNNEI.

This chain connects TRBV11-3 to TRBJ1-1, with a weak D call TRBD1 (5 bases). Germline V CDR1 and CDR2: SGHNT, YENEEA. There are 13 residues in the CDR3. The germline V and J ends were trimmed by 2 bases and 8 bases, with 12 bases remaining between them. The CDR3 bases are TGTGCCAGCAGCTTATACGGGGGGACCGAAGCTTTCTTT. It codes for CASSLYGGTEAFF.

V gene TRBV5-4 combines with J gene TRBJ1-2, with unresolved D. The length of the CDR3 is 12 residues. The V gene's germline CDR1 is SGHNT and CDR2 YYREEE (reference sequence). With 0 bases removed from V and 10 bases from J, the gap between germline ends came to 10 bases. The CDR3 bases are TGTGCCAGCAGCTTGGTTGGGGAGGCCTACACCTTC. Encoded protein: CASSLVGEAYTF. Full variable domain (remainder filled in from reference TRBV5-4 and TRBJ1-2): ETGVTQSPTHLIKTRGQQVTLRCSSQSGHNTVSWYQQALGQGPQFIFQYYREEENGRGNFPPRFSGLQFPNYSSELNVNALELDDSALYLCASSLVGEAYTFGSGTRLTVV.

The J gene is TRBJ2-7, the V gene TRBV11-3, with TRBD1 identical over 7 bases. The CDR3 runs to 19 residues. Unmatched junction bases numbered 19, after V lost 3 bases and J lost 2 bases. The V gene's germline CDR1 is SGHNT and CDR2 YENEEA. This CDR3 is CASSFTMTGRRDRPYEQYF. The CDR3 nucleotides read TGTGCCAGCAGCTTTACCATGACAGGGCGCCGTGATAGACCCTACGAGCAGTACTTC. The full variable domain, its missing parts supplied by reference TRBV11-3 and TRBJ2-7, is EAGVVQSPRYKIIEKKQPVAFWCNPISGHNTLYWYLQNLGQGPELLIRYENEEAVDDSQLPKDRFSAERLKGVDSTLKIQPAELGDSAVYLCASSFTMTGRRDRPYEQYFGPGTRLTVT.

As DNA, the CDR3 is TGTGCCAGCCTACATGCCCGGGGACAGCCCCAGCATTTT. The encoded protein is CASLHARGQPQHF. The chain combines TRBV2 with TRBJ1-5; D is unresolved. CDR1 is SNHLY and CDR2 is FYNNEI in the germline V gene. The V gene lost 8 bases and the J gene lost 7 bases, with 15 bases spanning the gap. There are 13 residues in the CDR3.

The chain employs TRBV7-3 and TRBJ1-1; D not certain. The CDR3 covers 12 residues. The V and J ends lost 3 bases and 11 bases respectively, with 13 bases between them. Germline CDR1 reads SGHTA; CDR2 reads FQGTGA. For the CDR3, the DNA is TGTGCCAGCAGCTTTGGTTCAGGTTCGGCTTTCTTT. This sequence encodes CASSFGSGSAFF.

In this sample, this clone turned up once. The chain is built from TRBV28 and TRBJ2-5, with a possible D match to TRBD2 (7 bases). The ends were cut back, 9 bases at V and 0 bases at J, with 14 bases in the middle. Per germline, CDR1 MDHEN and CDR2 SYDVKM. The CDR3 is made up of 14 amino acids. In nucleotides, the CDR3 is TGTGCCAGGGGAAGCGGGACAAACCAAGAGACCCAGTACTTC. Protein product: CARGSGTNQETQYF.

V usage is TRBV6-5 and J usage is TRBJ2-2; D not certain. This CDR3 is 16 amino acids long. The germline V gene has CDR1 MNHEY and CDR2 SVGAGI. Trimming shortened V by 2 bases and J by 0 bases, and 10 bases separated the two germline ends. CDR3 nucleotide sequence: TGTGCCAGCAGTTACGGGCCGGTTACGAACACCGGGGAGCTGTTTTTT. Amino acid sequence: CASSYGPVTNTGELFF.

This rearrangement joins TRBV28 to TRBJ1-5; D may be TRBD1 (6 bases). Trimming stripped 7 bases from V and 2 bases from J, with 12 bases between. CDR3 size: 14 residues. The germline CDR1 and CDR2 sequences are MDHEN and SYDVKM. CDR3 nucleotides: TGTGCCAGCACCATGGGACAAGGCAATCAGCCCCAGCATTTT. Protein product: CASTMGQGNQPQHF.

The DNA for the CDR3 is TGTGCCAGCAGCCTTACGTCGGTTCATCAGCCCCAGCATTTT. It is translated as CASSLTSVHQPQHF. V and J are TRBV9 and TRBJ1-5; D unclear. There are 14 residues in the CDR3. Trimming took off 4 bases at V and 5 bases at J, with 13 bases between the two ends. Germline assignment: CDR1 SGDLS and CDR2 YYNGEE.

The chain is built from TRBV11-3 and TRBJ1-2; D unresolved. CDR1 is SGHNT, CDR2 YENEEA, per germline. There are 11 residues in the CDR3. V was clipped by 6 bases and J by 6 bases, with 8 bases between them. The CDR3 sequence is CASSAADGYTF. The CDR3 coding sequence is TGTGCCAGCAGTGCGGCGGATGGCTACACCTTC. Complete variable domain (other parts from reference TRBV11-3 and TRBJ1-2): EAGVVQSPRYKIIEKKQPVAFWCNPISGHNTLYWYLQNLGQGPELLIRYENEEAVDDSQLPKDRFSAERLKGVDSTLKIQPAELGDSAVYLCASSAADGYTFGSGTRLTVV.

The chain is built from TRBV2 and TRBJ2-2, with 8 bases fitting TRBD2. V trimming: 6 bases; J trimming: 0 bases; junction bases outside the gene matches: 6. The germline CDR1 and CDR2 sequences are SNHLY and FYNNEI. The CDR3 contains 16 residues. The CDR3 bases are TGTGCCAGCAGACCCACTAGCGGTTCGAACACCGGGGAGCTGTTTTTT. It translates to CASRPTSGSNTGELFF. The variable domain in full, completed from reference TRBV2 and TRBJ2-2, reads EPEVTQTPSHQVTQMGQEVILRCVPISNHLYFYWYRQILGQKVEFLVSFYNNEISEKSEIFDDQFSVERPDGSNFTLKIRSTKLEDSAMYFCASRPTSGSNTGELFFGEGSRLTVL.

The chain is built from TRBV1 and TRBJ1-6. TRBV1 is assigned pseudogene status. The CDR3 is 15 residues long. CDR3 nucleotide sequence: TGCACCAGCAGCCGCAACCGGGGTCGTAATTCACCCCTCCACTTT. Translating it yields CTSSRNRGRNSPLHF.

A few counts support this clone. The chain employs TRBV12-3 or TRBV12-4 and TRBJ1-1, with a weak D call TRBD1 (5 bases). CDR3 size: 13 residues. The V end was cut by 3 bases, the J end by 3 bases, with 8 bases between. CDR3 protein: CASSLGEDTEAFF. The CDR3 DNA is TGTGCCAGCAGTTTGGGGGAGGACACTGAAGCTTTCTTT.

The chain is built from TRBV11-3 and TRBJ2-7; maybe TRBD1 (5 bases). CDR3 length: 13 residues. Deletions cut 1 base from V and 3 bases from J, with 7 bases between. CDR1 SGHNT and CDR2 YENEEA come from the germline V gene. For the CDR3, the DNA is TGTGCCAGCAGCTTAGCAGGGAACTACGAGCAGTACTTC. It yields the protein CASSLAGNYEQYF.

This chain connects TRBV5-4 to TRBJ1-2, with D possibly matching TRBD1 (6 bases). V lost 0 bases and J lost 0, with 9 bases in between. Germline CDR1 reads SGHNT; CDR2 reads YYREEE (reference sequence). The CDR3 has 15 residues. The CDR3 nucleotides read TGTGCCAGCAGCTTGGGACAGGCGACTAACTATGGCTACACCTTC. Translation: CASSLGQATNYGYTF.

The CDR3 DNA reads as TGTGCCAGCAGCTTGCGTCCAGGGGATGGCTACACCTTC. It codes for CASSLRPGDGYTF. The chain combines TRBV5-5 with TRBJ1-2, with a tentative D call TRBD1 (6 bases). Per the germline V gene, CDR1 is SGHKS and CDR2 is YYEKEE (reference sequence). This CDR3 region has 13 residues. Trimming took off 1 base at V and 6 bases at J, with 10 bases between the two ends.

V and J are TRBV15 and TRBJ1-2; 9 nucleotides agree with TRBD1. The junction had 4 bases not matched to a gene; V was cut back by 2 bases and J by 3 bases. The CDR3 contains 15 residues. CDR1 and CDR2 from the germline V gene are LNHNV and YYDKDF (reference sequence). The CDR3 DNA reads TGTGCCACCAGCAGATGGGACAGGGAGGACTATGGCTACACCTTC. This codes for CATSRWDREDYGYTF.

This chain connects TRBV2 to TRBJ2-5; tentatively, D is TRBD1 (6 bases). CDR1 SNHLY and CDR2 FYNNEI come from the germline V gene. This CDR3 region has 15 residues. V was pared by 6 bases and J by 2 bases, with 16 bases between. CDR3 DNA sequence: TGTGCCAGCAGATACCAGGGGCCGGGGCAAGAGACCCAGTACTTC. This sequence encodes CASRYQGPGQETQYF. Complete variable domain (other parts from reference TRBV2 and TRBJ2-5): EPEVTQTPSHQVTQMGQEVILRCVPISNHLYFYWYRQILGQKVEFLVSFYNNEISEKSEIFDDQFSVERPDGSNFTLKIRSTKLEDSAMYFCASRYQGPGQETQYFGPGTRLLVL.